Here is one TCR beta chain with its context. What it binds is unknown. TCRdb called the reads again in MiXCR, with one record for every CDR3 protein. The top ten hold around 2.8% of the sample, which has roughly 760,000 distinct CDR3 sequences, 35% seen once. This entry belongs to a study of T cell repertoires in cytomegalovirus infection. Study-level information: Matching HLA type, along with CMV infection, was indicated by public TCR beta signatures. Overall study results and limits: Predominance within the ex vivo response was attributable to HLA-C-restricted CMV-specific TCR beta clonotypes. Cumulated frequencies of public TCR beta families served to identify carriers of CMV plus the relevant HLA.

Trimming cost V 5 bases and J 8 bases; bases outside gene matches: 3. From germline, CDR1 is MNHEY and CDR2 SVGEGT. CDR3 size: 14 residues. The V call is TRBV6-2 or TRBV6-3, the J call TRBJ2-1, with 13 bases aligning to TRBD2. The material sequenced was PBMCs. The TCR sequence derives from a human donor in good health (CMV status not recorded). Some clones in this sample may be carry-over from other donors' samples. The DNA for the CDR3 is TGTGCCAGCAGTGGGACTAGCGGGGTCCATGAGCAGTTCTTC. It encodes CASSGTSGVHEQFF.